This T cell receptor beta chain was profiled in a study of spatial heterogeneity in lung cancer. Regarding the study as a whole: Mutation counts in tumors were tracked by counts of expanded intratumoral alpha and beta TCRs.

By sample fraction, this clonotype is medium-sized. Its antigen is not identified. Germline values: CDR1 ENHRY, CDR2 SYGVKD. The CDR3 spans 20 residues. V trimming: 3 bases; J trimming: 2 bases; junction bases outside the gene matches: 17. Time point indicated: sample taken at primary tumor resection. Each CDR3 protein gets one entry after TCRdb re-called the 5' RACE reads with MiXCR. The repertoire holds around 7,500 distinct CDR3 sequences, approximately 20% seen once, with approximately 12% in the top ten. The receptor was derived from a female donor with early-stage non-small cell lung cancer. The specimen comprised lung tumor tissue, sampled at surgery. The genes are TRBV10-3 and TRBJ2-3; TRBD2 aligns across 10 bases. CDR3 in DNA: TGTGCCATCAGTGATTTATTAGCGGGGGGCCCAACCCGATTCACAGATACGCAGTATTTT. This gives the protein CAISDLLAGGPTRFTDTQYF.